This T cell receptor (beta chain) was identified in a study of control samples from healthy donors and cancer patients. The assay was immunoSEQ multiplex PCR, and TCRdb's table has in-frame clones only and misses some. In the table there are about 49,000 clones, more than 80% of which are singletons. The receptor was isolated from a man aged 25 to 40 with colorectal cancer. Sequenced sample: PBMCs.

CDR3 coding DNA: TGTGCCAGCAGCTGGGGGAACAGGCAGGGCAGCACCATATATTTT. Translation gives CASSWGNRQGSTIYF. The rearrangement joins TRBV7-8 to TRBJ1-3; D possibly corresponds to TRBD1 (5 bases). Germline V CDR1 and CDR2: SGHVS, FQNEAQ. The V gene lost 4 bases and the J gene lost 9 bases, with 19 bases spanning the gap. This CDR3 is built from 15 residues.